The 16 T cell receptor beta chains below all came from one sample that was sequenced in a study of neoadjuvant anti-PD-1 for oral cavity cancer (dated by TCRdb to the early 2020s). Library prep was done by the immunoSEQ multiplex PCR assay. Entries here come from immuneACCESS through TCRdb and include only in-frame sequences with V and J called. Some clones fail to appear in such tables; in the studies checked, an unresolved V gene covers under half of the shortfall, and the cause of the remainder is unknown. Within this sample are just under 70,000 clones, with 85% of them counted one time only. In total, the top ten clones hold roughly 3.4% of the sample. The time point label corresponds to: after neoadjuvant nivolumab, at surgical resection. Sequences were derived from PBMCs, sampled after nivolumab (anti-PD-1) treatment. Receptors were obtained from a person between 40 and 80 years old with oral cavity squamous cell carcinoma.

The chain employs TRBV6-6 and TRBJ1-2; the D is unclear. The CDR3 totals 13 residues. Germline V gene sequence: CDR1 MNHNY, CDR2 SVGAGI (reference sequence). V was trimmed by 5 bases and J by 4 bases, leaving 11 bases between them. CDR3 residues: CASSPDDRYGYTF. The CDR3 nucleotides read TGTGCCAGCAGTCCGGATGACCGCTATGGCTACACCTTC.

The chain is built from TRBV4-1 and TRBJ2-7, with 7 bases identical to TRBD2. V was clipped by 1 base and J by 0 bases; unmatched bases: 6. Germline CDR1 and CDR2: MGHRA and YSYEKL. CDR3 length: 16 amino acids. For the CDR3, the DNA is TGCGCCAGCAGCCAAGTTTGGGGCGGGAGCTCCTACGAGCAGTACTTC. Translation gives CASSQVWGGSSYEQYF.

The chain uses TRBV6-5 and TRBJ1-1; TRBD1 is a possible D gene (6 bases). This CDR3 has 12 amino acids. The V and J ends lost 6 bases and 5 bases respectively, with 10 bases between them. Germline CDR1 and CDR2: MNHEY and SVGAGI. CDR3 protein: CASRAGQTEAFF. The CDR3 DNA sequence: TGTGCCAGCAGGGCGGGACAAACTGAAGCTTTCTTT.

CDR3 sequence: CASNRGAEQYF. DNA of the CDR3: TGTGCCAGCAACAGGGGGGCCGAGCAGTACTTC. The chain has TRBV2 and TRBJ2-7; 8 bases map to TRBD1. Germline V CDR1 and CDR2: SNHLY, FYNNEI. V dropped 7 bases and J dropped 6; count of bases not matched to a gene: 2. The CDR3 consists of 11 residues.

This clone was seen a handful of times. The V gene is TRBV9, the J gene TRBJ1-1; D ambiguous. The CDR3 is 13 amino acids. Trimming removed 0 bases at V and 5 bases at J, with 8 bases between. Germline assignment: CDR1 SGDLS and CDR2 YYNGEE. CDR3 in DNA: TGTGCCAGCAGCGTAGTGAGTGGTACTGAAGCTTTCTTT. Translated: CASSVVSGTEAFF.

The chain joins TRBV7-3 to TRBJ2-1, with no clear D. The CDR3 spans 15 residues. The V end lost 5 bases, the J end lost 6 bases, and 17 bases lay between the germline ends. Germline V lookup: CDR1 SGHTA, CDR2 FQGTGA. The DNA of the CDR3 is TGTGCCAGCAGCCCCGGAGAGGCCCCCGCCAATGAGCAGTTCTTC. This gives the protein CASSPGEAPANEQFF.

The rearrangement joins TRBV5-6 to TRBJ1-1; D possibly corresponds to TRBD1 (6 bases). Trimming left V 0 bases short and J 3 bases short, with 12 bases between. The germline V gene has CDR1 SGHDT and CDR2 YYEEEE. This CDR3 comprises 15 residues. The CDR3 protein is CASSLGNTGYTEAFF. The CDR3 DNA sequence: TGTGCCAGCAGCTTGGGGAATACAGGGTACACTGAAGCTTTCTTT.

The chain is built from TRBV28 and TRBJ1-5; 8 nucleotides line up with TRBD1. With 4 bases clipped from V and 5 bases from J, the junction kept 4 bases outside the gene matches. CDR1 MDHEN and CDR2 SYDVKM come from the germline V gene. The CDR3 totals 14 residues. As DNA, the CDR3 is TGTGCCAGCAGTTCCGAACAGGGGGATCAGCCCCAGCATTTT. Translated: CASSSEQGDQPQHF.

The CDR3: CSVEDRGVGGARLEVLGQFF. DNA of the CDR3: TGCAGCGTTGAAGATCGGGGTGTGGGGGGCGCCAGGTTGGAGGTGCTTGGGCAGTTCTTC. V gene TRBV29-1 combines with J gene TRBJ2-1; the D gene could be TRBD1 or TRBD2 (6 bases each). V was cut by 0 bases and J by 12 bases, with 36 bases left in between. Looked up from germline, CDR1 is SQVTM and CDR2 is ANQGSEA. The CDR3 length is 20 residues.

A remark on this clone: The sample has other DNA sequences that encode this CDR3 too. This chain links TRBV6-1 with TRBJ2-5; D assignment may be TRBD1 or TRBD2 (7 bases each). Trimming took 6 bases from V and 4 from J, leaving 15 bases between them. This CDR3 contains 14 residues. Germline V gene lookup returns CDR1 MNHNS and CDR2 SASEGT. Here the CDR3 DNA reads TGTGCCAGCAGGACAACAGGGGAGGGAGAGACCCAGTACTTC. This encodes CASRTTGEGETQYF.

On this clone itself: Its ends do not fully match the called genes, so a read error is possible. This rearrangement joins TRBV7-6 to TRBJ2-1; 9 bases match TRBD2. CDR1 and CDR2 from the germline V gene are SGHVS and FNYEAQ. This CDR3 is 15 amino acids long. The CDR3 region is CASSVAGVAYNEQFF. Written as DNA, the CDR3 is TGTGCCAGCAGCGTAGCGGGAGTTGCCTACAATGAGCAGTTCTTC.

The chain combines TRBV6-5 with TRBJ1-3; no clear D. Germline V lookup: CDR1 MNHEY, CDR2 SVGAGI. Trimming left V 0 bases short and J 0 bases short, with 9 bases between. The CDR3 is 16 amino acids. The CDR3 loop reads CASSYSGSFSGNTIYF. The CDR3, as DNA: TGTGCCAGCAGTTACTCGGGTAGTTTCTCTGGAAACACCATATATTTT.

The rearrangement uses TRBV11-2 and TRBJ2-2; D is unclear. Between the trimmed V and J ends, which lost 3 bases and 0 bases, there was a span of 8 bases. This CDR3 has 15 residues. Per germline, CDR1 SGHAT and CDR2 FQNNGV. This chain's CDR3 is CASSLAGTNTGELFF. The CDR3 DNA is TGTGCCAGCAGCTTGGCAGGAACGAACACCGGGGAGCTGTTTTTT.

This chain connects TRBV7-9 to TRBJ2-1; maybe TRBD2 (6 bases). In germline, CDR1 is SEHNR, CDR2 FQNEAQ (reference sequence). The CDR3 loop spans 16 amino acids. V was clipped by 7 bases and J by 9 bases, with 25 bases between them. The CDR3: CASTMDGDLRSAEQFF. CDR3 in DNA: TGTGCCAGCACCATGGATGGGGACTTGAGGTCGGCTGAGCAGTTCTTC.

This chain joins TRBV29-1 and TRBJ2-1, with 7 bases that match TRBD2. The CDR3 is 14 residues long. Germline CDR1 reads SQVTM; CDR2 reads ANQGSEA. Germline trimming cut 5 bases from V and 0 bases from J; bases unmatched to any gene: 4. Here the CDR3 DNA reads TGCAGCGTTTGGCCTAGCGGCTCCTACAATGAGCAGTTCTTC. Protein sequence: CSVWPSGSYNEQFF.

J is TRBJ2-7 and V is TRBV29-1; either TRBD1 or TRBD2 may supply D (5 bases each). CDR3 length: 12 residues. V gave up 7 bases and J gave up 0 bases, with 10 bases separating them. The germline V gene has CDR1 SQVTM and CDR2 ANQGSEA. The CDR3 coding sequence is TGCAGCGCTGGGACCTCCTCCTACGAGCAGTACTTC. This encodes CSAGTSSYEQYF.